This T cell receptor (beta chain) was sequenced for a study of shared clonotypes between healthy human individuals (dated by TCRdb to the early 2020s). A note on the overall study: The cohort included three men and two women between 18 and 49 years of age. For each donor, three plates each were used for CD4 naive and CD4 memory, two plates were used for CD8 naive, and one plate was used for CD8 memory. Blood TCR repertoires of roughly five healthy adults were deeply sequenced to estimate repertoire size and the extent of clonotype sharing between individuals. Libraries were prepared and TCR repertoires were sequenced by different laboratories using diverse techniques, in order to increase sequencing depth and limit assay-specific biases. Each donor's leukapheresis produced roughly between about 0.9 and 9.5 billion PBMCs. Beyond this particular receptor, the publication reports: The genetic and exposure-history diversity represented was limited by the small number of donors. Roughly 5% of naive CD4, roughly 3.6% of naive CD8, 2.3% of memory CD4, and around 0.42% of memory CD8 clonotypes were shared across a few donors. Naive subsets generally had larger estimated clonotype richness than memory subsets. Pairwise subsampling indicated that sequencing depth was expected to affect the degree of clonotype sharing among donors. Incomplete sequencing was indicated by rarefaction of sorted-subset datasets, despite the large sequencing depth. Compared with non-shared clonotypes, clonotypes shared by all four sorted-subset donors had higher generation probabilities. Only blood was sampled, and tissue TCR repertoires likely differ from those in blood.

From a lookup of the germline V gene (reference sequence), CDR1 and CDR2 are LNHDA and SQIVND. The CDR3 starts with the cysteine, ends with the phenylalanine, and has 15 residues. CDR3 DNA only is kept here, 45 bases in frame from base 1. In regard to this clone: Its antigen remains unidentified. Per-base quality was not reported, and no clone a single base away is much larger than it.

CD8 naive samples were CD45RO-negative cells positively selected for CCR7, giving a CD45RA+CCR7+ population that excluded TemRA cells. Healthy HIV-negative adults with no recently reported acute infections or vaccinations were included as donors. Every donor was a Caucasian adult living in Nashville, Tennessee, USA. Blood was obtained by leukapheresis, after which PBMCs were separated by Ficoll-Histopaque density gradient centrifugation and cryopreserved in liquid nitrogen vapor phase. Analytical flow cytometry was used to check the purity and quantity of every magnetically sorted T cell population. Genomic DNA was isolated from every sorted fraction and measured by UV absorbance on a Nanodrop 2000c. Using the deep immunoSEQ assay, TCR CDR3 regions were amplified from genomic DNA by multiplex PCR. Genomic DNA extracted from each cell subset was distributed evenly over all wells of several immunoSEQ 96-well plates, and each plate served as one replicate. Each replicate PCR for sorted subsets received roughly 0.2 ug genomic DNA, equal to about 29,000 T cell genomes. The purified libraries were quantified using a Qubit 3.0 fluorometer, sized with a Bioanalyzer 2100, and then quantified again using the KAPA Library Quantification kit. Every immunoSEQ 96-well plate was sequenced on a dedicated single-read 150-cycle Illumina NextSeq 550 flow cell. In the paper's pipeline: Because the immunoSEQ output held only junctional sequences and lacked quality scores, the filtering could not match the filtering applied to full-length reads. Sequences were annotated with PyIR, a Python wrapper for IgBLAST v1.9, using IMGT germline references to assign V/J genes and CDR3. Any read was removed if the V/J assignment was weak (E-value above 1e-6), the CDR3 was missing, or the read contained stop codons, out-of-frame junctions, or ambiguous translated residues. V3J clonotypes were defined by identical inferred V gene, J gene, and CDR3 amino acid sequence. To compute the percentage overlap between repertoires, the number of shared unique clonotypes was divided by the size of the smaller repertoire. Repertoire richness was assessed with RTK rarefaction, the Chao1 estimator, and Recon v2.1 estimates of unobserved clonotypes. OLGA was used to compute generation probabilities for all TCRbeta clonotypes that the gDNA method yielded from a handful of donors. The source is immuneACCESS, and TCRdb retained only in-frame sequences with V and J called. Part of the clones is not carried over; for the studies checked, unresolved V genes explain less than half of this, and the remainder is unexplained. Clonal size and the V and J genes are those of that table, whereas D and trimming came from the DNA. For this sample there are hundreds of thousands of clones; 96% appear just once. Together, the top ten hold about 0.12% of the sample.

The TCR sequence derives from a woman in her 30s in good health. The rearrangement combines TRBV19 with TRBJ2-5, with 11 middle bases fitting TRBD2. The end of the DNA fits TRBJ2-7 better, so the J call may be wrong. The sequencing input was naive CD8+ T cells sorted from blood. What the cell subset or site label conveys for this sample: CD45RA+CCR7+. The CDR3 protein is CASSIVLAGGREQYF. The DNA reads as follows: TGTGCCAGTAGTATAGTTCTAGCGGGAGGTCGCGAGCAGTACTTC.